Sequencing of this T cell receptor (beta chain) was carried out in a study of blood T cell repertoires in COVID-19. Sequencing used immunoSEQ multiplex PCR; TCRdb keeps in-frame clones, though not all of them. The table records about 120,000 clones, roughly 85% of them present only once. This CDR3 is 14 amino acids long. In germline, CDR1 is SGHDT, CDR2 YYEEEE. Trimming removed 6 bases from V and 5 bases from J, with 17 bases in between. What was sequenced was peripheral blood. The source is a human donor in a cohort sampled during active COVID-19. V is TRBV5-6 and J is TRBJ1-2, with D possibly matching TRBD1 (5 bases). The CDR3 DNA is TGTGCCAGCACCAGGGCCGACAGCTTTTATGGCTACACCTTC. This encodes CASTRADSFYGYTF.